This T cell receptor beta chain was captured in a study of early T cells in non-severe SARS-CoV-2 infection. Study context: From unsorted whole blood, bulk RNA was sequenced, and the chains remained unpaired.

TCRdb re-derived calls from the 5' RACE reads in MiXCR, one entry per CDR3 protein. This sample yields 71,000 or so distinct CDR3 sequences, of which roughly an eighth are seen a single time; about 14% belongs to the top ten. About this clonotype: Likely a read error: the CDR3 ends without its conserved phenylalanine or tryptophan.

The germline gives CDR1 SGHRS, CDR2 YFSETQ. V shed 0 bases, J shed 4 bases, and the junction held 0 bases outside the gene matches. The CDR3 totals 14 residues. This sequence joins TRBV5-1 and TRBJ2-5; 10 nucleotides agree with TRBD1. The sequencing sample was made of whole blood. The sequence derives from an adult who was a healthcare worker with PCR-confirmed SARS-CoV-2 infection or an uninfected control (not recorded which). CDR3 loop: CASSLGDRGETQYS. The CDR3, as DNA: TGCGCCAGCAGCTTGGGGGACAGGGGAGAGACCCAGTACTCC.